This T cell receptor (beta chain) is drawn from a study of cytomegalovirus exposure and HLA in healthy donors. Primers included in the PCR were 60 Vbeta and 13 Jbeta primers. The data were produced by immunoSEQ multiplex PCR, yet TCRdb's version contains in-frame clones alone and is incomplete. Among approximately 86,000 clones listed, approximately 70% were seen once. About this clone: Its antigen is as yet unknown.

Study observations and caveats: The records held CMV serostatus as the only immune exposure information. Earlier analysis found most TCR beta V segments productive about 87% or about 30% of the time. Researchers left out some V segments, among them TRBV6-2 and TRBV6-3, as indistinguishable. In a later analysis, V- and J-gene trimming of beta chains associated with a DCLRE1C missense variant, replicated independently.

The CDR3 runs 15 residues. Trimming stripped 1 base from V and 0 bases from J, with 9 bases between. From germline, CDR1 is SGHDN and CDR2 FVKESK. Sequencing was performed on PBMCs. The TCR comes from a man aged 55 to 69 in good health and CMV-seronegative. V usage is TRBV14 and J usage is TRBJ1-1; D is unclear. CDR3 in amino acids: CASSQVYTMNTEAFF. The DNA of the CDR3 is TGTGCCAGCAGCCAAGTGTACACGATGAACACTGAAGCTTTCTTT.